This TCR beta chain was obtained from a study of T cells in localized non-small cell lung cancer. General study points: Median detection of top 100 tumor clones in adjacent lung was about 60 clones.

Comment on this clone: Its antigen is currently unknown.

Profiled with immunoSEQ multiplex PCR; TCRdb holds only in-frame clones, not every one. The sample lists about 45,000 clones, roughly 79% seen once, with more than 15% in the top ten. Germline V CDR1 and CDR2: ENHRY, SYGVKD. This CDR3 has 14 residues. The junction had 7 bases not matched to a gene; V was cut back by 8 bases and J by 0 bases. The TCR comes from a man between 40 and 75 years old with stage III lung adenocarcinoma. The sequences come from peripheral blood mononuclear cells, collected before any cancer treatment. The chain carries TRBV10-3 and TRBJ2-7; 7 positions agree with TRBD2. The CDR3 bases are TGTGCCATCGGGGAGGGGAAAAGCTCCTACGAGCAGTACTTC. This codes for CAIGEGKSSYEQYF.